These 22 T cell receptor beta chains were sequenced from one sample in a study of shared clonotypes between healthy human individuals. It was CD45RO-negative cells, positively selected for CCR7, that made up naive CD8 cells, with terminally differentiated effector memory CD45RA+ cells excluded. Here immunoSEQ multiplex PCR was the method, and the copy in TCRdb shows in-frame clones only, minus some. The sample has approximately 2,200,000 clones, about 92% seen once. Sequencing was done on a sample of naive CD8+ T cells from PBMCs. The receptors here all came from a man between 18 and 35 years old in good health. Some clones in this sample may be carry-over from other donors' samples.

This clone was detected only once. CDR3 coding DNA: TGTGCCAGCAGCTTACTTCAGGGCCGCACAGATACGCAGTATTTT. Translating gives CASSLLQGRTDTQYF. The rearrangement joins TRBV13 to TRBJ2-3; maybe TRBD1 (5 bases). The CDR3 sequence is 15 residues long. Trimming cost V 2 bases and J 1 base, with 10 bases left between them. The germline V gene encodes CDR1 PRHDT and CDR2 FYEKMQ (reference sequence).

The chain is built from TRBV6-5 and TRBJ2-7; a weak D match, TRBD1 (6 bases). The CDR3 has 15 amino acids. Germline V gene sequence: CDR1 MNHEY, CDR2 SVGAGI. The V end lost 2 bases, the J end lost 6 bases, and 17 bases lay between the germline ends. The CDR3 here is CASSYNFGGYAEQYF. The CDR3 DNA sequence: TGTGCCAGCAGTTACAACTTTGGGGGCTATGCCGAGCAGTACTTC.

The J gene is TRBJ1-3, the V gene TRBV19, with a possible D match to TRBD1 (6 bases). This CDR3 contains 15 residues. Germline V gene sequence: CDR1 LNHDA, CDR2 SQIVND (reference sequence). V was pared by 5 bases and J by 0 bases, with 11 bases between. The chain's CDR3 is CASSPGDISGNTIYF. The CDR3 DNA follows: TGTGCCAGTAGTCCCGGGGACATCTCTGGAAACACCATATATTTT.

The gene calls are TRBV7-2 and TRBJ2-1, with D tentatively TRBD1 or TRBD2 (5 bases each). V gave up 1 base and J gave up 5 bases, with 9 bases separating them. This CDR3 has 14 residues. The germline V gene has CDR1 SGHTA and CDR2 FQGNSA. The CDR3 spells CASSLVGGNNEQFF. As DNA, the CDR3 is TGTGCCAGCAGCTTAGTTGGGGGAAACAATGAGCAGTTCTTC. The complete variable domain, with remaining parts taken from reference TRBV7-2 and TRBJ2-1, reads GAGVSQSPSNKVTEKGKDVELRCDPISGHTALYWYRQSLGQGLEFLIYFQGNSAPDKSGLPSDRFSAERTGGSVSTLTIQRTQQEDSAVYLCASSLVGGNNEQFFGPGTRLTVL.

The chain is built from TRBV19 and TRBJ1-1; maybe TRBD1 (6 bases). This CDR3 has 14 amino acids. Germline V gene lookup returns CDR1 LNHDA and CDR2 SQIVND (reference sequence). Trimming stripped 6 bases from V and 5 bases from J, with 16 bases between. The CDR3 DNA reads TGTGCCAGTAGATCCGGGGGCGCGTGGACTGAAGCTTTCTTT. Its translation is CASRSGGAWTEAFF.

The chain is built from TRBV11-2 and TRBJ2-2, with D perhaps being TRBD1 or TRBD2 (5 bases each). Germline CDR1 reads SGHAT; CDR2 reads FQNNGV. CDR3 length: 16 amino acids. The V and J ends lost 0 bases and 5 bases respectively, with 13 bases between them. The CDR3 loop is CASSLDLGTGTGELFF. The CDR3, as DNA: TGTGCCAGCAGCTTAGATCTGGGGACGGGGACCGGGGAGCTGTTTTTT.

A remark on this clone: The identical CDR3 is also encoded by other nucleotide sequences in the sample. CDR3: CASSPPEETQYF. In DNA form, the CDR3 reads TGTGCCAGCAGCCCACCTGAGGAGACCCAGTACTTC. This sequence joins TRBV11-2 and TRBJ2-5; D remains ambiguous. Trimming pared 5 bases from V and 5 bases from J, leaving 9 bases between. The CDR3 has 12 amino acids. Germline CDR1 and CDR2: SGHAT and FQNNGV. Based on the CDR3 plus reference TRBV11-2 and TRBJ2-5, the full variable domain is EAGVAQSPRYKIIEKRQSVAFWCNPISGHATLYWYQQILGQGPKLLIQFQNNGVVDDSQLPKDRFSAERLKGVDSTLKIQPAKLEDSAVYLCASSPPEETQYFGPGTRLLVL.

The rearrangement uses TRBV7-9 and TRBJ2-1, with D possibly TRBD2 on 5 matching bases. V lost 6 bases, J lost 5 bases, and 8 bases lay in between. CDR1 SEHNR and CDR2 FQNEAQ come from the germline V gene (reference sequence). This CDR3 contains 12 residues. The CDR3 here is CASRGADNEQFF. DNA for the CDR3: TGTGCCAGCAGGGGAGCGGACAATGAGCAGTTCTTC.

This clone came up once. V is TRBV18 and J is TRBJ1-3; D is unresolved. Per germline, CDR1 KGHSH and CDR2 LQKENI. V gave up 0 bases and J gave up 0 bases, with 3 bases separating them. CDR3 size: 14 residues. CDR3 nucleotides: TGTGCCAGCTCACCACCGCCCTCTGGAAACACCATATATTTT. It codes for CASSPPPSGNTIYF.

The V gene is TRBV9, the J gene TRBJ1-2; D not certain. Germline CDR1 SGDLS, CDR2 YYNGEE. There are 13 residues in the CDR3. V was shortened by 4 bases and J by 8 bases, with 15 bases between the two germline ends. CDR3 DNA sequence: TGTGCCAGCAGCTCCCAAGGGCTCCTAGGCTACACCTTC. Protein sequence: CASSSQGLLGYTF.

Concerning this clone itself: At the DNA level, this CDR3 is encoded by other sequences in the same sample as well. The chain recombines TRBV27 with TRBJ1-2; possible D gene TRBD1, 6 bases. Germline V gene lookup returns CDR1 MNHEY and CDR2 SMNVEV (reference sequence). This CDR3 is built from 13 residues. The V gene lost 6 bases and the J gene lost 4 bases, with 12 bases spanning the gap. CDR3 sequence (DNA): TGTGCCAGCAGCTTCGGGGGCCCCTATGGCTACACCTTC. Translation gives CASSFGGPYGYTF.

The chain carries TRBV4-1 and TRBJ2-5; D gene ambiguous. V shed 3 bases and J shed 5 bases, with 16 bases lying between them. The CDR3 sequence is 15 residues long. CDR1 is MGHRA, CDR2 YSYEKL, per germline. CDR3 bases: TGCGCCAGCAGCCATCAGACACGGCTGGGGGAGACCCAGTACTTC. Translation gives CASSHQTRLGETQYF.

This chain connects TRBV28 to TRBJ1-2; no clear D gene. V was pared by 3 bases and J by 2 bases, with 10 bases between. The germline V gene has CDR1 MDHEN and CDR2 SYDVKM. This CDR3 has 14 residues. CDR3 sequence (DNA): TGTGCCAGCAGTTTCGCAGTCCAGAACTATGGCTACACCTTC. Its protein is CASSFAVQNYGYTF.

This clone was picked up a small number of times. V usage is TRBV11-2 and J usage is TRBJ1-5, with D possibly matching TRBD1 (5 bases). Looked up from germline, CDR1 is SGHAT and CDR2 is FQNNGV. The CDR3 covers 14 residues. V lost 5 bases and J lost 2, with 10 bases in between. The CDR3 spells CASSVGEGNQPQHF. As DNA, the CDR3 is TGTGCCAGCAGCGTGGGGGAGGGCAATCAGCCCCAGCATTTT.

This clone was seen more than once but under ten times. The chain combines TRBV29-1 with TRBJ1-1, with no clear D. This CDR3 region has 13 residues. Germline V gives CDR1 SQVTM, CDR2 ANQGSEA. Trimming removed 2 bases from V and 11 bases from J, with 18 bases in between. The CDR3 coding sequence is TGCAGCGTTGAAACGGGGTTTACCAGAGGGGCTTTCTTT. It encodes CSVETGFTRGAFF.

In its sample, this clone was seen once. The chain uses TRBV4-2 and TRBJ2-7; TRBD2 matches 10 bases. CDR3 length: 14 amino acids. Germline lookup yields CDR1 LGHNA and CDR2 YNFKEQ. J was trimmed by 6 bases and V by 5 bases; bases with no gene match: 7. CDR3 nucleotides: TGTGCCAGCAGCACGGGACTAGCGTTCCTCGAGCAGTACTTC. It is translated as CASSTGLAFLEQYF.

V and J are TRBV11-3 and TRBJ2-3; no definite D call. Germline V gene sequence: CDR1 SGHNT, CDR2 YENEEA. Trimming took 3 bases from V and 4 from J, leaving 8 bases between them. There are 13 residues in the CDR3. The CDR3 protein is CASSFVYSDTQYF. The CDR3 DNA follows: TGTGCCAGCAGCTTTGTATACTCAGATACGCAGTATTTT.

This clone has more than one count but fewer than ten. This rearrangement joins TRBV28 to TRBJ1-1; D ambiguous. V lost 4 bases and J lost 0, with 15 bases in between. CDR1 MDHEN and CDR2 SYDVKM come from the germline V gene. This CDR3 comprises 16 residues. CDR3: CASSSPGEGMNTEAFF. Here the CDR3 DNA reads TGTGCCAGCAGTTCTCCGGGAGAGGGAATGAACACTGAAGCTTTCTTT. Using reference TRBV28 and TRBJ1-1 for the parts outside the CDR3, the full variable domain is DVKVTQSSRYLVKRTGEKVFLECVQDMDHENMFWYRQDPGLGLRLIYFSYDVKMKEKGDIPEGYSVSREKKERFSLILESASTNQTSMYLCASSSPGEGMNTEAFFGQGTRLTVV.

The genes are TRBV5-1 and TRBJ2-1; D uncertain. CDR3 length: 14 amino acids. The germline V gene encodes CDR1 SGHRS and CDR2 YFSETQ. Trimming took off 0 bases at V and 0 bases at J, with 4 bases between the two ends. This CDR3 is CASSLGFSYNEQFF. DNA of the CDR3: TGCGCCAGCAGCTTGGGGTTCTCCTACAATGAGCAGTTCTTC.

The J gene is TRBJ2-3, the V gene TRBV11-2; 8 bases align to TRBD2. CDR1 is SGHAT, CDR2 FQNNGV, per germline. Trimming at V came to 1 base and at J to 4 bases, leaving 7 bases not matched to a gene. This CDR3 contains 16 residues. This CDR3 is CASSLVPGGPPDTQYF. The CDR3 nucleotides are TGTGCCAGCAGCTTAGTGCCGGGAGGGCCCCCAGATACGCAGTATTTT.

The J gene is TRBJ1-2, the V gene TRBV7-9; D not resolved. The CDR3 is 14 residues long. Germline CDR1 reads SEHNR; CDR2 reads FQNEAQ (reference sequence). V was shortened by 5 bases and J by 6 bases, with 16 bases between the two germline ends. CDR3 residues: CASSLEDKIDGYTF. In DNA, the CDR3 is TGTGCCAGCAGCCTTGAAGATAAAATTGATGGCTACACCTTC. Combining the CDR3 with reference TRBV7-9 and TRBJ1-2 gives the whole variable domain DTGVSQNPRHKITKRGQNVTFRCDPISEHNRLYWYRQTLGQGPEFLTYFQNEAQLEKSRLLSDRFSAERPKGSFSTLEIQRTEQGDSAMYLCASSLEDKIDGYTFGSGTRLTVV.

The V and J genes are TRBV10-3 and TRBJ1-5, with D perhaps matching TRBD1 (5 bases). Germline lookup yields CDR1 ENHRY and CDR2 SYGVKD. The ends were cut back, 10 bases at V and 5 bases at J, with 15 bases in the middle. The CDR3 extends over 13 amino acids. This CDR3 is CATGGVGHQPQHF. As DNA, the CDR3 is TGTGCCACCGGGGGGGTGGGCCATCAGCCCCAGCATTTT.